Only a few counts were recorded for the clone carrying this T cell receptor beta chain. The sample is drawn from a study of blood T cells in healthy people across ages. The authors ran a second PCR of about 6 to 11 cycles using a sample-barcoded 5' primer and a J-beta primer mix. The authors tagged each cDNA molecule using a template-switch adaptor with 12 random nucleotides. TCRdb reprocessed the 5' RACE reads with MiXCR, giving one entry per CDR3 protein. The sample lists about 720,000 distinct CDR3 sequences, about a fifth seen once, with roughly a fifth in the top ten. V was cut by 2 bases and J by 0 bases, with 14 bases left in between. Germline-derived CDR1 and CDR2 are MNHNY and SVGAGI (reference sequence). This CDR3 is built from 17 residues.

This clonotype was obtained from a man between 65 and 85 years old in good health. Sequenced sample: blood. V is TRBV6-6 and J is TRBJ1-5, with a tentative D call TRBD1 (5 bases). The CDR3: CASSYAPTEYSNQPQHF. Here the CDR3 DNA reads TGTGCCAGCAGTTACGCTCCGACAGAGTATAGCAATCAGCCCCAGCATTTT.